The 2 T cell receptor beta chains in this list originate from one sample, sequenced in a study of blood T cell repertoires in COVID-19. The assay was immunoSEQ multiplex PCR, and TCRdb's table has in-frame clones only and misses some. This sample has around 50,000 clones, with 65% to 85% found just once. What was sequenced was peripheral blood. The receptors were sampled from a man between 65 and 85 years old with acute or convalescent COVID-19.

This chain connects TRBV9 to TRBJ1-5, with a possible D match to TRBD1 (5 bases). The V end was cut by 0 bases, the J end by 6 bases, with 10 bases between. The CDR3 consists of 14 residues. Germline V gene data show CDR1 as SGDLS and CDR2 as YYNGEE. The CDR3 sequence is CASSVAGGTQPQHF. In DNA, the CDR3 is TGTGCCAGCAGCGTAGCGGGAGGGACTCAGCCCCAGCATTTT. Full variable domain (missing parts from reference TRBV9 and TRBJ1-5): DSGVTQTPKHLITATGQRVTLRCSPRSGDLSVYWYQQSLDQGLQFLIQYYNGEERAKGNILERFSAQQFPDLHSELNLSSLELGDSALYFCASSVAGGTQPQHFGDGTRLSIL.

This clone has only one observation. The chain joins TRBV11-3 to TRBJ2-2; D is perhaps TRBD2 (6 bases). Germline loops: CDR1 SGHNT, CDR2 YENEEA. V lost 3 bases, J lost 4 bases, and 12 bases lay in between. The CDR3 totals 15 residues. The CDR3 DNA follows: TGTGCCAGCAGCTTGGAATCGGGAGCCACCGGGGAGCTGTTTTTT. This sequence encodes CASSLESGATGELFF.